Each of the 21 T cell receptor beta chains below was sequenced from the same sample in a study of blood T cell repertoires in COVID-19. Generated by immunoSEQ multiplex PCR, the TCRdb table keeps only in-frame clones and is missing some. The table has approximately 91,000 clones, more than 75% seen once; the top ten hold 7%. Sequencing was performed on peripheral blood. Receptors originate from a man between 65 and 85 years old with acute or convalescent COVID-19.

The V call is TRBV7-3, the J call TRBJ2-2; a possible D gene is TRBD1 (6 bases). Germline V gives CDR1 SGHTA, CDR2 FQGTGA. Trimming pared 5 bases from V and 0 bases from J, leaving 13 bases between. CDR3 length: 16 amino acids. The CDR3 region is CASSQQGSANTGELFF. In DNA, the CDR3 is TGTGCCAGCAGCCAACAGGGTTCCGCGAACACCGGGGAGCTGTTTTTT.

The chain has TRBV7-8 and TRBJ2-7; D is unclear. The V end lost 2 bases, the J end lost 3 bases, and 11 bases lay between the germline ends. Germline V gene lookup returns CDR1 SGHVS and CDR2 FQNEAQ. The CDR3 has 14 amino acids. The CDR3: CASSLSSQNYEQYF. CDR3 sequence (DNA): TGTGCCAGCAGCTTATCATCACAAAACTACGAGCAGTACTTC.

This chain links TRBV7-9 with TRBJ2-2; 8 bases are a match to TRBD1. There are 15 residues in the CDR3. Germline V gene sequence: CDR1 SEHNR, CDR2 FQNEAQ (reference sequence). Trimming cost V 2 bases and J 7 bases; bases outside gene matches: 6. The DNA of the CDR3 is TGTGCCAGCAGCTTAATACAGGGGGAAGGCGGGGAGCTGTTTTTT. Encoded protein: CASSLIQGEGGELFF.

The rearrangement uses TRBV19 and TRBJ1-5; 9 bases map to TRBD1. Trimming cost V 5 bases and J 7 bases; bases outside gene matches: 12. Germline CDR1 reads LNHDA; CDR2 reads SQIVND (reference sequence). This CDR3 is built from 16 residues. The CDR3 region is CASSAPGQGVWQPQHF. The DNA of the CDR3 is TGTGCCAGTAGTGCCCCGGGACAGGGAGTCTGGCAGCCCCAGCATTTT.

The V call is TRBV6-5, the J call TRBJ1-1, with D tentatively TRBD1 (5 bases). This CDR3 has 14 amino acids. The ends were cut back, 7 bases at V and 4 bases at J, with 16 bases in the middle. Germline values: CDR1 MNHEY, CDR2 SVGAGI. The CDR3 DNA is TGTGCCAGCACCAGACAACTGGGGGGCACTGAAGCTTTCTTT. As protein: CASTRQLGGTEAFF.

The chain couples TRBV7-3 to TRBJ2-2; D is unresolved. Germline loops: CDR1 SGHTA, CDR2 FQGTGA. Trimming shortened V by 4 bases and J by 6 bases, and 12 bases separated the two germline ends. This CDR3 has 14 amino acids. The CDR3 nucleotides read TGTGCCAGCAGCTCACAAACTACTTCCGGGGAGCTGTTTTTT. Translating it yields CASSSQTTSGELFF. The full variable domain, in which reference TRBV7-3 and TRBJ2-2 provide the parts outside the CDR3, is GAGVSQTPSNKVTEKGKYVELRCDPISGHTALYWYRQSLGQGPEFLIYFQGTGAADDSGLPNDRFFAVRPEGSVSTLKIQRTERGDSAVYLCASSSQTTSGELFFGEGSRLTVL.

This clone was observed a few times. The rearrangement links TRBV19 to TRBJ1-5; possibly TRBD1 for D (6 bases). Germline V gene sequence: CDR1 LNHDA, CDR2 SQIVND (reference sequence). CDR3 length equals 13 residues. Trimming shortened V by 4 bases and J by 9 bases, and 13 bases separated the two germline ends. CDR3 nucleotide sequence: TGTGCCAGTAGTAGTCACAGGGATTCGCCCCAGCATTTT. Its translation is CASSSHRDSPQHF.

The rearrangement links TRBV19 to TRBJ1-2, with 8 bases lining up with TRBD1. The CDR3 length is 16 residues. Trimming cost V 3 bases and J 2 bases; bases outside gene matches: 8. Per germline, CDR1 LNHDA and CDR2 SQIVND (reference sequence). The CDR3 loop reads CASSIRAGGANYGYTF. The CDR3 nucleotides read TGTGCCAGTAGTATCCGGGCAGGGGGCGCGAACTATGGCTACACCTTC.

CDR3 amino acids: CASSPTTLGALNTEAFF. The CDR3 DNA follows: TGCGCCAGCAGCCCGACGACCTTGGGGGCCTTGAACACTGAAGCTTTCTTT. This chain links TRBV4-1 with TRBJ1-1; possible D gene TRBD1, 6 bases. In germline, CDR1 is MGHRA, CDR2 YSYEKL. The CDR3 is 17 amino acids. V lost 4 bases, J lost 0 bases, and 18 bases lay in between.

This clone was detected only once. The V call is TRBV7-9, the J call TRBJ2-1, with D hard to call. The CDR3 spans 15 residues. Deletions cut 5 bases from V and 8 bases from J, with 19 bases between. Germline V lookup: CDR1 SEHNR, CDR2 FQNEAQ (reference sequence). The DNA of the CDR3 is TGTGCCAGCAGCCATCCCTACCGGTTGGCGGATGAGCAGTTCTTC. Translated, it gives CASSHPYRLADEQFF.

The chain couples TRBV11-2 to TRBJ1-4; D gene uncertain. CDR3 size: 13 residues. The V and J ends lost 4 bases and 12 bases respectively, with 15 bases between them. Germline CDR1 SGHAT, CDR2 FQNNGV. CDR3 protein: CASSSRPTRELFF. CDR3 sequence (DNA): TGTGCCAGCAGCTCCAGGCCAACCCGCGAACTGTTTTTT.

This clone came up once. The V call is TRBV18, the J call TRBJ2-5; 13 bases are a match to TRBD2. The CDR3 totals 16 residues. Germline CDR1 KGHSH, CDR2 LQKENI. V trimming: 5 bases; J trimming: 5 bases; junction bases outside the gene matches: 8. CDR3 bases: TGTGCCAGCTCATCGGGGACTAGCGGGACTTGGGAGACCCAGTACTTC. Its protein product is CASSSGTSGTWETQYF.

This rearrangement joins TRBV2 to TRBJ2-3, with D perhaps matching TRBD1 (6 bases). Per the germline V gene, CDR1 is SNHLY and CDR2 is FYNNEI. This CDR3 spans 15 amino acids. With 8 bases removed from V and 2 bases from J, the gap between germline ends came to 17 bases. The chain's CDR3 is CASGPDGQLTDTQYF. In nucleotides, the CDR3 is TGTGCCAGCGGGCCTGACGGACAGCTCACAGATACGCAGTATTTT.

V is TRBV24-1 and J is TRBJ1-2; TRBD1 matches 9 bases. The CDR3 is 15 residues long. Per the germline V gene, CDR1 is KGHDR and CDR2 is SFDVKD. The V segment lost 2 bases and the J segment 4 bases; nucleotides outside the gene matches: 4. DNA of the CDR3: TGTGCCACCAGTGATTCCCGACAGGGGGGCTATGGCTACACCTTC. This codes for CATSDSRQGGYGYTF.

The chain links TRBV25-1 to TRBJ2-5; TRBD1 matches 7 bases. Germline CDR1 reads MGHDK; CDR2 reads SYGVNS. J gave up 1 base and V 2 bases, and 10 bases lay outside the gene matches. CDR3 length equals 17 residues. CDR3 in amino acids: CASSERTGSVFQETQYF. The CDR3 DNA reads TGTGCCAGCAGTGAAAGGACAGGCTCCGTTTTCCAAGAGACCCAGTACTTC. Drawing the rest from reference TRBV25-1 and TRBJ2-5, the complete variable domain is EADIYQTPRYLVIGTGKKITLECSQTMGHDKMYWYQQDPGMELHLIHYSYGVNSTEKGDLSSESTVSRIRTEHFPLTLESARPSHTSQYLCASSERTGSVFQETQYFGPGTRLLVL.

The CDR3 loop reads CAIRQGPNLAFF. The CDR3 DNA follows: TGTGCCATCCGACAGGGGCCCAATCTCGCTTTCTTT. The rearrangement links TRBV28 to TRBJ1-1, with 8 bases lining up with TRBD1. In germline, CDR1 is MDHEN, CDR2 SYDVKM. The CDR3 is 12 amino acids. Germline trimming cut 10 bases from V and 11 bases from J; bases unmatched to any gene: 12.

The chain has TRBV29-1 and TRBJ2-3; D perhaps matches TRBD2 (7 bases). Trimming left V 8 bases short and J 2 bases short, with 17 bases between. The CDR3 length is 14 residues. The germline gives CDR1 SQVTM, CDR2 ANQGSEA. CDR3 sequence: CSHGGASFTDTQYF. The CDR3 region has the DNA TGCAGCCATGGGGGGGCCAGTTTCACAGATACGCAGTATTTT.

The chain carries TRBV5-8 and TRBJ2-2, with D possibly TRBD1 on 5 matching bases. Trimming pared 4 bases from V and 3 bases from J, leaving 25 bases between. This CDR3 has 19 amino acids. Germline V gives CDR1 SGHTS, CDR2 YDEGEE. The DNA for the CDR3 is TGTGCCAGCAGCCACTTCCGCACCACCCCCAGGGCCTACACCGGGGAGCTGTTTTTT. As protein: CASSHFRTTPRAYTGELFF.

The V and J genes are TRBV12-3 or TRBV12-4 and TRBJ2-6; no clear D. The CDR3 runs 13 residues. V lost 6 bases and J 4 bases, leaving 7 bases between the germline ends. The CDR3 DNA reads TGTGCCAGCAGCACGCGCGGGGCCAACGTCCTGACTTTC. It encodes CASSTRGANVLTF.

J is TRBJ2-5 and V is TRBV28; 11 positions match TRBD1. CDR3 length: 16 amino acids. Germline values: CDR1 MDHEN, CDR2 SYDVKM. Trimming cost V 6 bases and J 7 bases; bases outside gene matches: 13. CDR3 sequence: CASSTRTGGRRTTQYF. The CDR3 DNA sequence: TGTGCCAGCAGCACAAGGACAGGGGGCCGGAGGACGACCCAGTACTTC.

The chain is built from TRBV28 and TRBJ2-1, with D possibly TRBD1 on 6 matching bases. The CDR3 length is 20 residues. Germline CDR1 and CDR2: MDHEN and SYDVKM. Trimming left V 5 bases short and J 6 bases short, with 32 bases between. This CDR3 is CASSPPGLDRMRVVGNEQFF. CDR3 bases: TGTGCCAGCAGTCCCCCAGGGCTCGACAGGATGCGAGTGGTGGGCAATGAGCAGTTCTTC.